Following are 11 T cell receptor beta chains from one sample sequenced in a study of T-cell reconstitution after alpha-beta-depleted transplantation in children. Molecular barcoding with unique molecular identifiers was used for the TCRbeta library. Each CDR3 protein gets one entry after TCRdb re-called the PCR reads with MiXCR. The sample holds around 580,000 distinct CDR3 sequences; around 23% are singletons and the top ten take around an eighth. The input for sequencing was PBMCs, mostly from graft donor cells, taken 360 days after TCRalphabeta/CD19-depleted stem cell transplant. The receptor source for this set is a boy less than two years old who had a stem cell transplant for acute myeloid leukemia, so the T cells may come from the graft donor.

The chain joins TRBV11-3 to TRBJ2-2; no clear D. Trimming cost V 5 bases and J 7 bases, with 11 bases left between them. CDR3 length: 13 amino acids. Germline assignment: CDR1 SGHNT and CDR2 YENEEA. Written as DNA, the CDR3 is TGTGCCAGCAGCCGGTTAGCCAGCGGGGAGCTGTTTTTT. Its translation is CASSRLASGELFF.

Of note for this clonotype: A much more abundant neighbour one base away suggests this may be a read error. The genes are TRBV29-1 and TRBJ2-1, with a possible D match to TRBD1 (8 bases). Germline V gene sequence: CDR1 SQVTM, CDR2 ANQGSEA. CDR3 length equals 15 residues. V lost 4 bases, J lost 11 bases, and 24 bases lay in between. The CDR3 reads CSVGGGQVGLHKQFF. For the CDR3, the DNA is TGCAGCGTTGGGGGGGGACAGGTCGGTCTCCATAAGCAGTTCTTC.

This clonotype was observed at least ten times. The V call is TRBV5-6, the J call TRBJ2-7; tentatively, D is TRBD1 or TRBD2 (5 bases each). V was shortened by 0 bases and J by 1 base, with 17 bases between the two germline ends. Germline CDR1 reads SGHDT; CDR2 reads YYEEEE. CDR3 length equals 17 residues. Written as DNA, the CDR3 is TGTGCCAGCAGCTTGGGGGACGTGGCAGGTTCTTCCTACGAGCAGTACGTC. As protein: CASSLGDVAGSSYEQYV.

The chain joins TRBV6-5 to TRBJ2-5; D may be TRBD1 (7 bases). Germline V gives CDR1 MNHEY, CDR2 SVGAGI. The germline V and J ends were trimmed by 4 bases and 5 bases, with 23 bases remaining between them. CDR3 size: 17 residues. The CDR3 region is CASSSGRTRGVHETQYF. In DNA, the CDR3 is TGTGCCAGCAGTTCCGGACGAACCAGGGGGGTCCACGAGACCCAGTACTTC.

The chain has TRBV28 and TRBJ2-7, with D possibly TRBD1 on 5 matching bases. Germline V gene sequence: CDR1 MDHEN, CDR2 SYDVKM. The CDR3 is made up of 13 amino acids. Trimming removed 6 bases from V and 3 bases from J, with 12 bases in between. The CDR3 spells CASSHDDSYEQYV. The CDR3 region has the DNA TGTGCCAGCAGCCATGATGACAGCTACGAGCAGTACGTC.

The table lists this clonotype with a few counts. V and J are TRBV7-2 and TRBJ2-1; D remains ambiguous. The CDR3 loop spans 14 amino acids. Germline V CDR1 and CDR2: SGHTA, FQGNSA. Trimming removed 5 bases at V and 5 bases at J, with 13 bases between. CDR3 amino acids: CASSLSPTDNEQFF. As DNA, the CDR3 is TGTGCCAGCAGCCTCAGCCCGACGGACAATGAGCAGTTCTTC.

This clonotype showed up many times. The chain couples TRBV29-1 to TRBJ1-3; no firm D call. The CDR3 is 13 amino acids. Trimming took 4 bases from V and 4 from J, leaving 11 bases between them. Germline-derived CDR1 and CDR2 are SQVTM and ANQGSEA. This CDR3 is CSVGEALGNTIYF. The CDR3 nucleotides are TGCAGCGTTGGGGAAGCGCTGGGAAACACCATATATTTT.

In its sample, this clonotype was seen a few times. The chain uses TRBV28 and TRBJ2-7, with D maybe TRBD1 (6 bases). The germline V gene has CDR1 MDHEN and CDR2 SYDVKM. The CDR3 loop spans 12 amino acids. With 5 bases removed from V and 5 bases from J, the gap between germline ends came to 10 bases. As DNA, the CDR3 is TGTGCCAGCAGTGCACAGGGAGACGAGCAGTACGTC. This codes for CASSAQGDEQYV.

This chain connects TRBV11-2 to TRBJ2-7, with 8 bases lining up with TRBD1. This CDR3 comprises 14 residues. Germline CDR1 SGHAT, CDR2 FQNNGV. The junction had 4 bases not matched to a gene; V was cut back by 1 base and J by 5 bases. This chain's CDR3 is CASSLAPTGDEQYV. CDR3 nucleotide sequence: TGTGCCAGCAGCTTAGCCCCGACAGGGGACGAGCAGTACGTC.

This chain links TRBV20-1 with TRBJ2-7; no definite D call. This CDR3 spans 15 amino acids. Trimming cost V 1 base and J 4 bases, with 17 bases left between them. CDR1 and CDR2 (germline): DFQATT, SNEGSKA (reference sequence). Here the CDR3 DNA reads TGCAGTGCTAGAGCCGTGGCCCAGGAGCTTTACGAGCAGTACTTC. This encodes CSARAVAQELYEQYF.

This rearrangement joins TRBV28 to TRBJ2-1, with 13 bases identical to TRBD2. The germline V gene encodes CDR1 MDHEN and CDR2 SYDVKM. Losses at the gene ends were 7 bases for V and 3 bases for J; bases not matched to a gene: 9. The length of the CDR3 is 17 residues. DNA of the CDR3: TGTGCCAGCATCAGGGGACTAGCGGGGTACGGCTACAATGAGCAGTTCTTC. Translating gives CASIRGLAGYGYNEQFF. The full variable domain, rest sourced from reference TRBV28 and TRBJ2-1, is DVKVTQSSRYLVKRTGEKVFLECVQDMDHENMFWYRQDPGLGLRLIYFSYDVKMKEKGDIPEGYSVSREKKERFSLILESASTNQTSMYLCASIRGLAGYGYNEQFFGPGTRLTVL.